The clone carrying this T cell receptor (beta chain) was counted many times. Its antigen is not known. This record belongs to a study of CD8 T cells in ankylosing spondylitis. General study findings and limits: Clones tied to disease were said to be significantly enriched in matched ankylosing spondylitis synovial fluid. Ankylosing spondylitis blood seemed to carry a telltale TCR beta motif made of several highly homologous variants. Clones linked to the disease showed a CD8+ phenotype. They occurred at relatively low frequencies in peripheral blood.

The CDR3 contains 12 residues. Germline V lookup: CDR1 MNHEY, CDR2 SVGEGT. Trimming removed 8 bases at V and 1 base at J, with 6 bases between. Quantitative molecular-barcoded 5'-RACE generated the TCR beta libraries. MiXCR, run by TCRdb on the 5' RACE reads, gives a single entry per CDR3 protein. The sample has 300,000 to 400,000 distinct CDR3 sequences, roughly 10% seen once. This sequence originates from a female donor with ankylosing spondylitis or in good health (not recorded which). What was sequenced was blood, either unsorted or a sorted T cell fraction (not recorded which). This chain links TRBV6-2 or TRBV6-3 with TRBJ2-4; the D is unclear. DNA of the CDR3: TGTGCCAGCGGAGCGGCCAAAAACATTCAGTACTTC. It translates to CASGAAKNIQYF.